These T cell receptor beta chains were read from a single sample in a study of cytotoxic CD8 clonotypes in ibrutinib-treated CLL. The repertoire was sequenced with immunoSEQ multiplex PCR; TCRdb's copy has only in-frame clones and lacks some. This table holds approximately 67,000 clones, more than 70% found once. The sample was PBMCs, taken at disease progression, from a patient treated with ibrutinib. These receptors were collected from a human donor with chronic lymphocytic leukemia. The CDR3 runs from the conserved cysteine through the conserved F or W. D genes are given only for firm matches. Clone size, where shown, is once, few, many, or a class for clones that have expanded.

clone_size | j_call | v_call | d_call | cdr3_nt | cdr3_aa
- | TRBJ2-1 | TRBV7-3 | TRBD2 | TGTGCCAGCAGCTTGACTAGCGGGAGATGGAGTGAGCAGTTCTTC | CASSLTSGRWSEQFF
- | TRBJ1-4 | TRBV7-3 | - | TGTGCCAGCAGCTTAAGTTCCGGGGAGGCTGAAAAACTGTTTTTT | CASSLSSGEAEKLFF
- | TRBJ2-2 | TRBV12-5 | TRBD2 | TGTGCTAGTGGTTTGGCCACGGGGGGAATCGGGGAGCTGTTTTTT | CASGLATGGIGELFF
few | TRBJ1-2 | TRBV2 | - | TGTGCCAGCAGTGCTTCTCTAGGGACTTCCTTC | CASSASLGTSF
- | TRBJ2-7 | TRBV7-8 | TRBD1 | TGTGCCAGCAGCGCGGACAGGGAGCAGTACTTC | CASSADREQYF
many | TRBJ1-6 | TRBV6-1 | TRBD1 | TGTGCCAGCAGGGCGACAGGGGGCTATAATTCACCCCTCCACTTT | CASRATGGYNSPLHF
- | TRBJ2-1 | TRBV11-3 | TRBD1 | TGTGCCAGCAGCCGGGGCGGGACAGGGGGCAATGAGCAGTTCTTC | CASSRGGTGGNEQFF
- | TRBJ2-5 | TRBV5-1 | - | TGCGCCAGCAGCTTGCGGGGGGCTGTCCAAGAGACCCAGTACTTC | CASSLRGAVQETQYF
- | TRBJ1-4 | TRBV6-6 | TRBD1 | TGTGCCAGCACCCCGGGACAGGGTTCTGAAAAACTGTTTTTT | CASTPGQGSEKLFF
few | TRBJ2-5 | TRBV4-1 | TRBD2 | TGCGCCAGCAGCCAAGATTCAGGCGGGGGGGAGACCCAGTACTTC | CASSQDSGGGETQYF
- | TRBJ2-2 | TRBV7-7 | - | TGTGCCAGCAGCTTAGGGAGGGGAGACACCGGGGAGCTGTTTTTT | CASSLGRGDTGELFF
once | TRBJ1-2 | TRBV4-1 | TRBD1 | TGCGCCAGCAGCCAAGTTGGGACAGAATTATACTATGGCTACACCTTC | CASSQVGTELYYGYTF
- | TRBJ2-7 | TRBV4-2 | TRBD2 | TGTGCCAGCAGCCTTGCTGCGGGGGGTTACGAGCAGTACTTC | CASSLAAGGYEQYF
- | TRBJ1-6 | TRBV9 | - | TGTGCCAGCAGCGTAGCTGACTCCCCGGGGACACCCCTCCACTTT | CASSVADSPGTPLHF
- | TRBJ1-2 | TRBV6-5 | - | TGTGCCAGCAGTTCGTCCAAGGCAGCTGAGCTCTTC | CASSSSKAAELF
- | TRBJ2-7 | TRBV5-3 | - | TGTGCCAGAAGCCCACTGACTAGGCGATCCTACGAGCAGTACTTC | CARSPLTRRSYEQYF
- | TRBJ2-2 | TRBV5-8 | - | TGTGCCAGCAGCCCAGGGATATTAAACACCGGGGAGCTGTTTTTT | CASSPGILNTGELFF
once | TRBJ1-4 | TRBV19 | - | TGTGCCAGTAGTGCAAAAGAAGCAACTAATGAAAAACTGTTTTTT | CASSAKEATNEKLFF
- | TRBJ2-7 | TRBV6-6 | TRBD2 | TGTGCCAGCAGTTACTCTCGCGGGAGGGCCGCCGAGCAGTACTTC | CASSYSRGRAAEQYF
- | TRBJ2-5 | TRBV19 | TRBD1 | TGTGCCAGTGGAGGACAGGGCTCGGGGACCCAGTACTTC | CASGGQGSGTQYF
- | TRBJ1-4 | TRBV30 | - | TGTGCCTGGAGTCTTTTTGGCGGACTGTTTTTT | CAWSLFGGLFF
- | TRBJ1-5 | TRBV5-1 | - | TGCGCCAGCAGCTTGGAGGGGCAGCAGCCCCAGCATTTT | CASSLEGQQPQHF
- | TRBJ2-7 | TRBV27 | - | TGTGCCAGCAGTCCCACTCCCCGTGGGGAGTACTTC | CASSPTPRGEYF
- | TRBJ1-4 | TRBV6-5 | TRBD1 | TGTGCCAGCAGGGACAGGACAACTAATGAAAAACTGTTTTTT | CASRDRTTNEKLFF
- | TRBJ2-1 | TRBV5-4 | TRBD1 | TGTGCCAGCAGCTGGGGGACAGGGGGCTTAAATAATGAGCAGTTCTTC | CASSWGTGGLNNEQFF
- | TRBJ1-5 | TRBV2 | - | TGTGCCAGCAGCGCCCAGGGCGGCGGGAATCAGCCCCAGCATTTT | CASSAQGGGNQPQHF
- | TRBJ2-7 | TRBV5-1 | TRBD1 | TGCGCCAGCAGCTCGGTTGGACAGGACCTGTCCGAGCAGTACTTC | CASSSVGQDLSEQYF
- | TRBJ2-4 | TRBV5-8 | - | TGTGCCAGCAGCTTGGTTAGACGGCTCGCCCTAGCCAAAAACATTCAGTACTTC | CASSLVRRLALAKNIQYF
- | TRBJ2-5 | TRBV9 | TRBD1 | TGTGCCAGCAGCTCACGGACAGGGAGAAGAGAGACCCAGTACTTC | CASSSRTGRRETQYF
- | TRBJ2-7 | TRBV18 | TRBD2 | TGTGCCAGCTCACTTCTAGCGGGAGGGCCAGGGGAGCAGTACTTC | CASSLLAGGPGEQYF
- | TRBJ2-5 | TRBV6-1 | - | TGTGCCAGCAGTCGGAGCAACCAAGAGACCCAGTACTTC | CASSRSNQETQYF